This passage covers 19 T cell receptor beta chains from one sample sequenced in a study of low-dose radiotherapy and immunotherapy resistance in tumors. Indicated time point: before trial treatment. TRAV and TRBV primers primed cDNA for both TCRalpha and TCRbeta. TCR amplification used 15 to 20 PCR cycles, a constant-region primer and a V-primer adapter. TCRdb processed the reads anew with MiXCR; each CDR3 protein has one entry. In the table there are tens of thousands of distinct CDR3 sequences, roughly a sixth of which are singletons. The material sequenced was PBMCs, taken before treatment. The receptors were gathered from a male donor with prostate cancer.

In this sample, this clonotype turned up many times. CDR3 DNA sequence: TGTGCCAGCAGCCGAGGGGGGTACGAGCAGTACTTC. It encodes CASSRGGYEQYF. This chain links TRBV7-6 with TRBJ2-7; tentatively, D is TRBD1 or TRBD2 (6 bases each). This CDR3 comprises 12 residues. V dropped 5 bases and J dropped 4 bases, with 9 bases sitting between them. CDR1 is SGHVS and CDR2 is FNYEAQ in the germline V gene.

This clonotype was found many times. The rearrangement uses TRBV12-5 and TRBJ1-5; 7 bases line up with TRBD1. From germline, CDR1 is LGHNT and CDR2 FRNRAP. The trim removed 0 bases at V and 2 bases at J, leaving 4 bases unmatched. CDR3 length: 16 residues. The DNA for the CDR3 is TGTGCTAGTGGTTTGGTCCAGGGGGGGGGCAATCAGCCCCAGCATTTT. It codes for CASGLVQGGGNQPQHF. Full variable domain (missing parts from reference TRBV12-5 and TRBJ1-5): DARVTQTPRHKVTEMGQEVTMRCQPILGHNTVFWYRQTMMQGLELLAYFRNRAPLDDSGMPKDRFSAEMPDATLATLKIQPSEPRDSAVYFCASGLVQGGGNQPQHFGDGTRLSIL.

This clonotype was seen ten or more times. The chain recombines TRBV4-2 with TRBJ1-3, with D hard to call. The germline CDR1 and CDR2 sequences are LGHNA and YNFKEQ. The CDR3 length is 16 residues. V lost 0 bases, J lost 4 bases, and 13 bases lay in between. The CDR3 DNA is TGTGCCAGCAGCCAAGATTTTAGGACGGAAGGAAACACCATATATTTT. Protein: CASSQDFRTEGNTIYF.

In this sample, this clonotype turned up many times. The J gene is TRBJ2-5, the V gene TRBV7-9; D might be TRBD2 (6 bases). V was clipped by 8 bases and J by 5 bases, with 15 bases between them. This CDR3 is 13 amino acids long. Germline V gene data show CDR1 as SEHNR and CDR2 as FQNEAQ (reference sequence). The CDR3 region has the DNA TGTGCCAGCCTAGCGCGGCTAGGGGAGACCCAGTACTTC. This codes for CASLARLGETQYF.

The chain carries TRBV11-2 and TRBJ1-2, with 9 nucleotides matching TRBD1. This CDR3 is 13 amino acids long. Germline V lookup: CDR1 SGHAT, CDR2 FQNNGV. V lost 5 bases, J lost 8 bases, and 6 bases stayed unmatched. The CDR3 region has the DNA TGTGCCAGCAGCCCCACAGGGGGCGAAGGCTACACCTTC. Translated, it gives CASSPTGGEGYTF.

This clonotype was counted ten times or more. The V call is TRBV19, the J call TRBJ1-1; D is unclear. In germline, CDR1 is LNHDA, CDR2 SQIVND (reference sequence). The CDR3 runs 13 residues. V lost 3 bases to trimming and J lost 5 bases, with 10 bases between them. CDR3: CASSIRQATEAFF. CDR3 coding DNA: TGTGCCAGTAGTATCCGGCAGGCAACTGAAGCTTTCTTT.

This clonotype showed up many times. The chain has TRBV7-2 and TRBJ2-2; D call uncertain. The CDR3 loop spans 16 amino acids. CDR1 is SGHTA, CDR2 FQGNSA, per germline. Trimming took off 1 base at V and 7 bases at J, with 16 bases between the two ends. The CDR3: CASSLERAPSGGELFF. The CDR3 bases are TGTGCCAGCAGCTTAGAACGGGCTCCCTCGGGCGGGGAGCTGTTTTTT.

This clonotype was recorded at least ten times. CDR3 DNA: TGTGCCAGCTTGAGGGACAGGGATAGCTATGGCTACACCTTC. It translates to CASLRDRDSYGYTF. The chain recombines TRBV27 with TRBJ1-2, with 9 nucleotides matching TRBD1. Trimming cost V 8 bases and J 4 bases; bases outside gene matches: 8. The length of the CDR3 is 14 residues. Germline V gene data show CDR1 as MNHEY and CDR2 as SMNVEV (reference sequence).

This clonotype was counted at least ten times. The chain uses TRBV20-1 and TRBJ2-7, with TRBD2 matching 8 bases. The V gene end was trimmed by 6 bases and the J gene end by 5 bases; junction bases not matched to a gene: 12. Germline lookup yields CDR1 DFQATT and CDR2 SNEGSKA (reference sequence). CDR3 length: 14 amino acids. CDR3 residues: CSAGQAGGVHEQYF. The DNA of the CDR3 is TGCAGTGCAGGCCAGGCGGGGGGAGTCCACGAGCAGTACTTC.

This clonotype was picked up many times. The chain links TRBV10-3 to TRBJ2-1; D gene uncertain. Germline V lookup: CDR1 ENHRY, CDR2 SYGVKD. V lost 4 bases and J lost 7, with 20 bases in between. This CDR3 contains 16 residues. The CDR3 nucleotides are TGTGCCATCAGTGGGGGTGCAAGACTTCCCATAAATGAGCAGTTCTTC. It is translated as CAISGGARLPINEQFF.

The table lists this clonotype with many counts. The V call is TRBV6-8, the J call TRBJ2-5; 8 bases are a match to TRBD1. Germline CDR1 is MNHGY and CDR2 is SAAAGT. This CDR3 contains 13 residues. V trimming: 4 bases; J trimming: 2 bases; junction bases outside the gene matches: 0. The CDR3 region has the DNA TGTGCCAGCAGTTGGACAGGGCAAGAGACCCAGTACTTC. This gives the protein CASSWTGQETQYF.

The sample holds many counts of this clonotype. CDR3 sequence: CASSSLGGRSSYEQYF. The CDR3 region has the DNA TGTGCCAGCAGCTCCCTTGGGGGGCGGAGCTCCTACGAGCAGTACTTC. The chain carries TRBV11-2 and TRBJ2-7; D possibly matches TRBD1 or TRBD2 (6 bases each). In germline, CDR1 is SGHAT, CDR2 FQNNGV. This CDR3 spans 16 amino acids. V was shortened by 4 bases and J by 0 bases, with 16 bases between the two germline ends.

This clonotype was detected ten times or more. The chain carries TRBV11-3 and TRBJ2-1, with 7 bases lining up with TRBD2. The V and J ends lost 5 bases and 7 bases, in that order; junction bases with no gene match: 17. The germline V gene has CDR1 SGHNT and CDR2 YENEEA. This CDR3 region has 17 residues. The CDR3 here is CASSERTGLGGGNEQFF. The CDR3 DNA follows: TGTGCCAGCAGCGAGCGGACGGGACTTGGGGGGGGGAATGAGCAGTTCTTC.

This clonotype was counted at least ten times. The rearrangement joins TRBV7-2 to TRBJ2-7, with D hard to call. This CDR3 has 14 amino acids. V lost 2 bases and J lost 3, with 11 bases in between. The germline CDR1 and CDR2 sequences are SGHTA and FQGNSA. The CDR3 is CASSLSNPYYEQYF. The CDR3 DNA follows: TGTGCCAGCAGCTTAAGTAACCCCTACTACGAGCAGTACTTC.

This clonotype was counted many times. One end of the junction varies from germline; a read error may be responsible. The chain couples TRBV11-2 to TRBJ2-7, with 9 bases matching TRBD1. This CDR3 has 14 residues. Germline loops: CDR1 SGHAT, CDR2 FQNNGV. The CDR3 sequence: CASSLLIPGQGPNF. Written as DNA, the CDR3 is TGTGCCAGCAGCTTGCTGATACCGGGACAGGGTCCCAACTTC.

In this sample, this clonotype turned up many times. The CDR3 DNA follows: TGTGCCAGCTCATCAGGGGCCGACTACGAGCAGTACTTC. Its protein product is CASSSGADYEQYF. The chain links TRBV18 to TRBJ2-7; the D gene is possibly TRBD1 (6 bases). Germline CDR1 KGHSH, CDR2 LQKENI. V lost 5 bases and J 3 bases, leaving 11 bases between the germline ends. This CDR3 has 13 amino acids.

The J gene is TRBJ1-2, the V gene TRBV18; the D gene is possibly TRBD1 (6 bases). This CDR3 contains 14 residues. CDR1 KGHSH and CDR2 LQKENI come from the germline V gene. Trimming shortened V by 3 bases and J by 5 bases, and 13 bases separated the two germline ends. The CDR3 protein is CASSPEGGRYGYTF. In nucleotides, the CDR3 is TGTGCCAGCTCACCGGAGGGGGGACGATATGGCTACACCTTC.

This clonotype was picked up many times. V and J are TRBV10-3 and TRBJ2-3; 14 bases line up with TRBD2. The CDR3 is 16 amino acids. Germline V gene data show CDR1 as ENHRY and CDR2 as SYGVKD. The trim removed 4 bases at V and 6 bases at J, leaving 6 bases unmatched. The CDR3 nucleotides are TGTGCCATCAGTGCCCCGACTAGCGGGGGGGACGATACGCAGTATTTT. Its protein product is CAISAPTSGGDDTQYF.

This clonotype was recorded at least ten times. This chain connects TRBV6-2 or TRBV6-3 to TRBJ2-3; 8 bases align to TRBD2. Germline trimming cut 6 bases from V and 8 bases from J; bases unmatched to any gene: 10. In germline, CDR1 is MNHEY, CDR2 SVGEGT. The CDR3 covers 14 residues. The DNA for the CDR3 is TGTGCCAGCAGGAAAGCGGGGGAAAAAGGTACGCAGTATTTT. This translates into CASRKAGEKGTQYF.